This TCR beta chain stems from a study of T-cell reconstitution after alpha-beta-depleted transplantation in children. Germline trimming cut 3 bases from V and 3 bases from J; bases unmatched to any gene: 5. Germline CDR1 reads SQVTM; CDR2 reads ANQGSEA. The length of the CDR3 is 15 residues. During its preparation, the TCRbeta library received unique molecular identifiers. TCRdb reprocessed the PCR reads via MiXCR and lists one record per CDR3 protein. The data contain approximately 110,000 distinct CDR3 sequences, 10% to 13% of them singletons. The sequence was collected from a boy between 2 and 10 years old with acute lymphoblastic leukemia, due to receive a stem cell transplant. The chain links TRBV29-1 to TRBJ2-1, with TRBD2 matching over 10 bases. Sequencing used PBMCs, obtained before TCRalphabeta/CD19-depleted stem cell transplant. The CDR3, as DNA: TGCAGCGTTGAGATAGCGGGAGGTATCTACAATGAGCAGTTCTTC. Encoded protein: CSVEIAGGIYNEQFF.